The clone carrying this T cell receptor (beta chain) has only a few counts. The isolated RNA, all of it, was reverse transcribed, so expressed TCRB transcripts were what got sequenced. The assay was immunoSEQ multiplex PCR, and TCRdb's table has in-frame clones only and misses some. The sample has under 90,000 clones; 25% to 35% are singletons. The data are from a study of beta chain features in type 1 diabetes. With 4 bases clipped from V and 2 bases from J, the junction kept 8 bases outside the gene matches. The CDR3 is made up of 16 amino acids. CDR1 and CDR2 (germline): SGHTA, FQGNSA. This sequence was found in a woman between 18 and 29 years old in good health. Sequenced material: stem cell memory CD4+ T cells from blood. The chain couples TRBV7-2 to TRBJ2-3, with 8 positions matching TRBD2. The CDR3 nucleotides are TGTGCCAGCAGCTCGACTGGCGGGGGGCTCACAGATACGCAGTATTTT. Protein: CASSSTGGGLTDTQYF.